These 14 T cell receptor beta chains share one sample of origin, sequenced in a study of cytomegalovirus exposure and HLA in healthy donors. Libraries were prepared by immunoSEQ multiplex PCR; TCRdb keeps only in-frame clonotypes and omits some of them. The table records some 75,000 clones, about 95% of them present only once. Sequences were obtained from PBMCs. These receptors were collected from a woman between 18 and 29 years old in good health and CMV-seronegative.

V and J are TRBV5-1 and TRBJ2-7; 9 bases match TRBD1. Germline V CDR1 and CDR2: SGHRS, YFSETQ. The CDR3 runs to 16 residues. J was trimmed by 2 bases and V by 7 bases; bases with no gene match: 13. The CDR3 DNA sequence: TGCGCCAGCCGTGCCACTGTCACAGGGGGCGCCTACGAGCAGTACTTC. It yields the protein CASRATVTGGAYEQYF.

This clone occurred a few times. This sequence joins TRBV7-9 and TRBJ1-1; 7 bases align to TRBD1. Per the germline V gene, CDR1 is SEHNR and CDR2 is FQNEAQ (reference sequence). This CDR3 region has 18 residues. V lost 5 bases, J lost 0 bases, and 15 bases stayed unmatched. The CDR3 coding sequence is TGTGCCAGCAGCCTCCCCCGGCGGGACAGAACGTTGAACACTGAAGCTTTCTTT. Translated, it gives CASSLPRRDRTLNTEAFF. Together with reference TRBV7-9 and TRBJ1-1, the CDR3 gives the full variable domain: DTGVSQNPRHKITKRGQNVTFRCDPISEHNRLYWYRQTLGQGPEFLTYFQNEAQLEKSRLLSDRFSAERPKGSFSTLEIQRTEQGDSAMYLCASSLPRRDRTLNTEAFFGQGTRLTVV.

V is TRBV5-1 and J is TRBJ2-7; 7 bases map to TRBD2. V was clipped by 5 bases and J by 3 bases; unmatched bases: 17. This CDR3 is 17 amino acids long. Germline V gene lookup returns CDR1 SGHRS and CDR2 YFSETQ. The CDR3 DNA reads TGCGCCAGCAGTCGGATTAGCGGGTCCCAAGGAGACTACGAGCAGTACTTC. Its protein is CASSRISGSQGDYEQYF.

DNA of the CDR3: TGTGCCATCAGTGAACCCACGCGCTCCTACGAGCAGTACTTC. Its protein is CAISEPTRSYEQYF. The chain recombines TRBV10-3 with TRBJ2-7; D is undetermined. Trimming removed 3 bases from V and 0 bases from J, with 9 bases in between. The CDR3 loop spans 14 amino acids. Germline V gives CDR1 ENHRY, CDR2 SYGVKD.

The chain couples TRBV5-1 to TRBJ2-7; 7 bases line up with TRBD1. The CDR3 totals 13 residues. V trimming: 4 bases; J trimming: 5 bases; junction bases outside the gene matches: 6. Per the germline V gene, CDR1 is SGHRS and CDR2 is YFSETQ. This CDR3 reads CASSPPQGDEQYF. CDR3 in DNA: TGCGCCAGCAGCCCCCCTCAGGGGGACGAGCAGTACTTC.

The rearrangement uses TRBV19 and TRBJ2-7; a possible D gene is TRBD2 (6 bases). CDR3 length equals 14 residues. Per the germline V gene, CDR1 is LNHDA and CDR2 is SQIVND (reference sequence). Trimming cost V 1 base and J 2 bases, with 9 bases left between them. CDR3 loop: CASSIAGVAYEQYF. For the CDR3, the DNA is TGTGCCAGTAGTATAGCGGGAGTGGCCTACGAGCAGTACTTC.

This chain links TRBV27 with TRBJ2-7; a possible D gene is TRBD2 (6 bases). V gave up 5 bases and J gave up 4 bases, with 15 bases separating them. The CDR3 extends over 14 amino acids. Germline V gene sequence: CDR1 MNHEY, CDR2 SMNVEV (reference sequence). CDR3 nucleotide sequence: TGTGCCAGCAGTGCCGTCGGCGGGGTGTACGAGCAGTACTTC. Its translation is CASSAVGGVYEQYF.

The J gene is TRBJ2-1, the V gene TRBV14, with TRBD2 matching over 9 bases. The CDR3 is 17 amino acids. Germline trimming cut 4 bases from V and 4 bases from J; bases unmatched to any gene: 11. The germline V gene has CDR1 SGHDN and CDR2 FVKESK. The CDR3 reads CASSPLGGRARYNEQFF. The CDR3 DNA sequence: TGTGCCAGCAGCCCCCTCGGCGGGAGGGCCCGGTACAATGAGCAGTTCTTC.

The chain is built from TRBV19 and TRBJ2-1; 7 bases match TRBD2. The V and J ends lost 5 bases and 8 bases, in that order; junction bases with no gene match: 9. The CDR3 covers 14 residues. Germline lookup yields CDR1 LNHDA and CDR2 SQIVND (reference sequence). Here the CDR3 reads CASSGTSVRDEQFF. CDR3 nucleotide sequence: TGTGCCAGTAGTGGCACTAGCGTACGGGATGAGCAGTTCTTC.

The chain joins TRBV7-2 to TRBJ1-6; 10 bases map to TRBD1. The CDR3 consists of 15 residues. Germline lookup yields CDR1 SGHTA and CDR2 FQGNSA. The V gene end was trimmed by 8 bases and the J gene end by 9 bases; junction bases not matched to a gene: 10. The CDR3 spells CASYPRTGGTSPLHF. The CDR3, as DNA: TGTGCCAGCTACCCCCGGACAGGGGGGACTTCACCCCTCCACTTT. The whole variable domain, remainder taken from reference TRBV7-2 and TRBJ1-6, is GAGVSQSPSNKVTEKGKDVELRCDPISGHTALYWYRQSLGQGLEFLIYFQGNSAPDKSGLPSDRFSAERTGGSVSTLTIQRTQQEDSAVYLCASYPRTGGTSPLHFGNGTRLTVT.

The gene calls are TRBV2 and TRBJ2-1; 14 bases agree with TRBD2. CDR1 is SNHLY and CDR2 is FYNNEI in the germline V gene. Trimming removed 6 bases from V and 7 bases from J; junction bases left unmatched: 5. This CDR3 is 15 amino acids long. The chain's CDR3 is CASSAGTSGSNEQFF. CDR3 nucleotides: TGTGCCAGCAGCGCCGGGACTAGCGGGAGTAATGAGCAGTTCTTC. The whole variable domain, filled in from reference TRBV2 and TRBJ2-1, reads EPEVTQTPSHQVTQMGQEVILRCVPISNHLYFYWYRQILGQKVEFLVSFYNNEISEKSEIFDDQFSVERPDGSNFTLKIRSTKLEDSAMYFCASSAGTSGSNEQFFGPGTRLTVL.

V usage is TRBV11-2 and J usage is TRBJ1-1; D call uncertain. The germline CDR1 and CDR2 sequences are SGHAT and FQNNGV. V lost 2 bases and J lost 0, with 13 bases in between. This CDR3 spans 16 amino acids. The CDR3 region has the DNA TGTGCCAGCAGCTTACTTAGCTCAAAACTGAACACTGAAGCTTTCTTT. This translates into CASSLLSSKLNTEAFF.

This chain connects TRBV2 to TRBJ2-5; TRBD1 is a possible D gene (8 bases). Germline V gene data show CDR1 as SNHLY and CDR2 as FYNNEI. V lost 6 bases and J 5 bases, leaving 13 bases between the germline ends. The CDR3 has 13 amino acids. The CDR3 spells CASSLQGGETQYF. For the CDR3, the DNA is TGTGCCAGCAGCCTACAGGGGGGGGAGACCCAGTACTTC.

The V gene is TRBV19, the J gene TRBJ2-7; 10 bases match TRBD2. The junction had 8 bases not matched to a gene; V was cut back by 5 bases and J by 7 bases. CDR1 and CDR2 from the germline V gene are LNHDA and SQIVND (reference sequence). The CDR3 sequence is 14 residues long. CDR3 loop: CASSVAGGPREQYF. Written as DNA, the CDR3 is TGTGCCAGTAGTGTAGCGGGAGGTCCTCGGGAGCAGTACTTC. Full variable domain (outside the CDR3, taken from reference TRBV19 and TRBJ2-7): DGGITQSPKYLFRKEGQNVTLSCEQNLNHDAMYWYRQDPGQGLRLIYYSQIVNDFQKGDIAEGYSVSREKKESFPLTVTSAQKNPTAFYLCASSVAGGPREQYFGPGTRLTVT.